The TCR beta chain under discussion was sequenced for a study of siplizumab effects on memory and regulatory T cells. The study's findings and limits: Many proliferating CD4+ or CD8+ clones remained unclassified. Roughly 80-97% of them could not be assigned either a naive or a memory phenotype. Mappable alloreactive CD4+ clones came from Treg cells under 80% of the time on average with siplizumab, against approximately 26% in controls. Unstimulated subset assignment was obtained for only a minor fraction of alloreactive clones. The apparent diversity of naive T cells exceeded that of memory cells, and naive T cells seemed to make a major contribution to the alloresponse.

Some clones are missing from TCRdb's copy, which holds only in-frame ones; the method was immunoSEQ multiplex PCR. In the table there are about 110,000 clones, roughly 92% of which are singletons. A word on this clone: Its matching antigen is unknown.

Specimen: CD4+ T cells sorted from blood. The TCR comes from a human donor in good health.

The chain's CDR3 is CAWSLSGNQPQHF. The CDR3 nucleotides read TGTGCCTGGAGTCTATCAGGAAATCAGCCCCAGCATTTT. J is TRBJ1-5 and V is TRBV30; D is unresolved. The V end was cut by 2 bases, the J end by 4 bases, with 9 bases between. Germline V gene lookup returns CDR1 GTSNPN and CDR2 SVGIG (reference sequence). The CDR3 is made up of 13 amino acids.